Listed here are 4 T cell receptor beta chains from one sample, sequenced in a study of beta chain features in type 1 diabetes. Antigens of these TCRs are unknown. Study results and limitations: Shorter TCRB CDR3s, moderately but significantly so, marked every one of the four CD4+ subsets in Type 1 diabetes patients.

As every portion of the isolated RNA was reverse transcribed, the sequencing read expressed TCRB transcripts. Clones were sequenced by immunoSEQ multiplex PCR, and TCRdb holds only the in-frame ones, with some missing. Here the sample spans 600,000 to 700,000 clones, 10% to 15% being singletons. Sequenced input: naive CD4+ T cells from blood. The receptor set was obtained from a man aged 18 to 30 with type 1 diabetes.

The V gene is TRBV19, the J gene TRBJ1-4; maybe TRBD1 (6 bases). This CDR3 is 15 amino acids long. Trimming stripped 4 bases from V and 3 bases from J, with 12 bases between. Germline loops: CDR1 LNHDA, CDR2 SQIVND (reference sequence). As DNA, the CDR3 is TGTGCCAGTAGTACCGGACAGCGATCTAATGAAAAACTGTTTTTT. It is translated as CASSTGQRSNEKLFF.

This rearrangement joins TRBV29-1 to TRBJ1-3; TRBD1 might be the D (6 bases). V was cut by 3 bases and J by 5 bases, with 11 bases left in between. CDR3 length: 13 amino acids. Germline CDR1 reads SQVTM; CDR2 reads ANQGSEA. This chain's CDR3 is CSVEAGDRNTIYF. The CDR3 DNA is TGCAGCGTTGAGGCAGGGGATAGAAACACCATATATTTT. The entire variable domain, with the rest obtained from reference TRBV29-1 and TRBJ1-3, is as follows: SAVISQKPSRDICQRGTSLTIQCQVDSQVTMMFWYRQQPGQSLTLIATANQGSEATYESGFVIDKFPISRPNLTFSTLTVSNMSPEDSSIYLCSVEAGDRNTIYFGEGSWLTVV.

The chain uses TRBV28 and TRBJ2-5; 7 bases are a match to TRBD2. This CDR3 has 14 residues. Per germline, CDR1 MDHEN and CDR2 SYDVKM. The V and J ends lost 4 bases and 2 bases, in that order; junction bases with no gene match: 4. The CDR3 DNA is TGTGCCAGCAGTTCAGCGGGGACTCAAGAGACCCAGTACTTC. This codes for CASSSAGTQETQYF.

CDR3: CASSPQTGVGSPLHF. Here the CDR3 DNA reads TGTGCCAGCAGCCCTCAGACGGGGGTTGGTTCACCCCTCCACTTT. This chain uses TRBV7-9 with TRBJ1-6; a weak D match, TRBD1 (5 bases). Trimming pared 5 bases from V and 9 bases from J, leaving 17 bases between. There are 15 residues in the CDR3. Germline values: CDR1 SEHNR, CDR2 FQNEAQ (reference sequence).